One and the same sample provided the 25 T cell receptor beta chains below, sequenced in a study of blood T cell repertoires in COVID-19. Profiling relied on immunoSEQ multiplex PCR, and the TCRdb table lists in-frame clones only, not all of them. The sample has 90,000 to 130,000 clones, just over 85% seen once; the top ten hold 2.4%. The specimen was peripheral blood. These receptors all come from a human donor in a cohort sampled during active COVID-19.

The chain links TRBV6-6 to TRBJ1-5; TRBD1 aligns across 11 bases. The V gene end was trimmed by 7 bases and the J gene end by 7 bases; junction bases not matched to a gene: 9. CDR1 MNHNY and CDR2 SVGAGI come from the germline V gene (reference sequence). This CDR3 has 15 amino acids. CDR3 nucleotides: TGTGCCAGCATGTCTGGGACAGGGGGTGGACAGCCCCAGCATTTT. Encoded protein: CASMSGTGGGQPQHF.

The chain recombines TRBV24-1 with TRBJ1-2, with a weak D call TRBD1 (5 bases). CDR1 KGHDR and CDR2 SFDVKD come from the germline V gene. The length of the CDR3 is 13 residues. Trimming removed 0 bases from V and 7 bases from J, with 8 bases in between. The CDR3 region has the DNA TGTGCCACCAGTGATTTGCAGGGTTCTGGCTACACCTTC. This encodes CATSDLQGSGYTF.

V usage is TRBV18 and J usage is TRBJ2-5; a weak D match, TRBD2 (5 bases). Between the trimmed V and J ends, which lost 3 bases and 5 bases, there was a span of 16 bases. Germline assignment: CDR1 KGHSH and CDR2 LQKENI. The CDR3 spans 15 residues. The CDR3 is CASSPPSPPTETQYF. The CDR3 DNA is TGTGCCAGCTCACCGCCTAGCCCGCCAACCGAGACCCAGTACTTC.

The CDR3 coding sequence is TGTGCCAGCTCACCACCCGCGGGGGGGGAGACCCAGTACTTC. Protein product: CASSPPAGGETQYF. J is TRBJ2-5 and V is TRBV18; 9 nucleotides align to TRBD2. With 0 bases clipped from V and 5 bases from J, the junction kept 1 base outside the gene matches. The CDR3 is made up of 14 amino acids. Per the germline V gene, CDR1 is KGHSH and CDR2 is LQKENI.

CDR3 coding DNA: TGTGCCAGAAGCTTGTCGCCGCGGGAGGCTCGTTTTCGGGGGCGTACGCAGTATTTT. Protein sequence: CARSLSPREARFRGRTQYF. This chain connects TRBV5-3 to TRBJ2-3; 8 bases align to TRBD2. TRBV5-3 belongs to the ORF category, with a function that is uncertain. The ends lost 1 base at V and 8 bases at J; junction bases unmatched: 21. The CDR3 spans 19 residues.

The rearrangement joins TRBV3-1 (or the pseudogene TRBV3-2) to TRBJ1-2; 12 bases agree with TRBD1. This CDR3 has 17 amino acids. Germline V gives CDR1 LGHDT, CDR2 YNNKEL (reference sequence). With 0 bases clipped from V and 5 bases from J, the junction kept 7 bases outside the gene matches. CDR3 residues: CASSQDVGQGASYGYTF. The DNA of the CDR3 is TGTGCCAGCAGCCAAGATGTGGGACAGGGGGCGTCTTATGGCTACACCTTC.

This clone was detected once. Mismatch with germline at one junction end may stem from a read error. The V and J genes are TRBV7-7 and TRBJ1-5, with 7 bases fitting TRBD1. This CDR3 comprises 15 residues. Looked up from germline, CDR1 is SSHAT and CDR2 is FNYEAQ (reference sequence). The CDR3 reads CASSSHTGVNQPQHF. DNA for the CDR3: TGTGCTAGCAGCTCCCATACAGGGGTCAATCAGCCCCAGCATTTT.

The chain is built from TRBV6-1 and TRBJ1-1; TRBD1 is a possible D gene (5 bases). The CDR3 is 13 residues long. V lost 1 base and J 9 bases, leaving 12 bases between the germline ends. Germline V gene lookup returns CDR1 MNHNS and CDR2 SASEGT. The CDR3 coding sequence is TGTGCCAGCAGTGAAGTTGTCAGGGCCCAAGCTTTCTTT. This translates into CASSEVVRAQAFF.

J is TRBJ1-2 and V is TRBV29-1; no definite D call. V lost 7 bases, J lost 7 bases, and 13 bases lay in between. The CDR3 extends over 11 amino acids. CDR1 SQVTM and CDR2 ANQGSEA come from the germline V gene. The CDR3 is CSALAPGGYTF. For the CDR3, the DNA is TGCAGCGCCCTGGCGCCGGGTGGCTACACCTTC.

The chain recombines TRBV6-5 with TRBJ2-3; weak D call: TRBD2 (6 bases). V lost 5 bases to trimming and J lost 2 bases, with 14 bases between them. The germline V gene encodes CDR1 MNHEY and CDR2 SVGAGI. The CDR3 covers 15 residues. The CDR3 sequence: CASSPMGGSTDTQYF. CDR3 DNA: TGTGCCAGCAGTCCCATGGGAGGTTCCACAGATACGCAGTATTTT.

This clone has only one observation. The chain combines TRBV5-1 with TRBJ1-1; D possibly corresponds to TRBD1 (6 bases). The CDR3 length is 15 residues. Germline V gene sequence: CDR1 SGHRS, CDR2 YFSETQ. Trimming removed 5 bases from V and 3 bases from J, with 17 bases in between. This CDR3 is CASRPGSGQHTEAFF. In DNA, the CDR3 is TGCGCCAGCAGACCAGGTTCCGGACAGCACACTGAAGCTTTCTTT.

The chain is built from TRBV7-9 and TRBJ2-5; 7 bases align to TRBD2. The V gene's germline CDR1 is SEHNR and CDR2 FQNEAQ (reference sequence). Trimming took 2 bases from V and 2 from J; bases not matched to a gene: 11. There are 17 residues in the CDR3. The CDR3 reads CASSLSQGGMAQETQYF. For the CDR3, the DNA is TGTGCCAGCAGCTTAAGCCAGGGAGGGATGGCTCAAGAGACCCAGTACTTC.

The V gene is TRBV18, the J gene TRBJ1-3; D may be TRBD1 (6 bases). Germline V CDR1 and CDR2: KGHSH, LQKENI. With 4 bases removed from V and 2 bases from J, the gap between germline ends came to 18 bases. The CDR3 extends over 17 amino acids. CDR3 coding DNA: TGTGCCAGCTCACGTACGAGTCAGGGACACGCTGGAAACACCATATATTTT. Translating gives CASSRTSQGHAGNTIYF.

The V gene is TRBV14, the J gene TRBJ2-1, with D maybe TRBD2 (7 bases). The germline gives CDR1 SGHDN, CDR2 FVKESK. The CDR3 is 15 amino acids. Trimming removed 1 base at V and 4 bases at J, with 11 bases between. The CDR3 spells CASSQGGGGYNEQFF. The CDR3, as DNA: TGTGCCAGCAGCCAAGGAGGGGGGGGATACAATGAGCAGTTCTTC. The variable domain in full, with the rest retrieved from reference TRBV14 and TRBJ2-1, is EAGVTQFPSHSVIEKGQTVTLRCDPISGHDNLYWYRRVMGKEIKFLLHFVKESKQDESGMPNNRFLAERTGGTYSTLKVQPAELEDSGVYFCASSQGGGGYNEQFFGPGTRLTVL.

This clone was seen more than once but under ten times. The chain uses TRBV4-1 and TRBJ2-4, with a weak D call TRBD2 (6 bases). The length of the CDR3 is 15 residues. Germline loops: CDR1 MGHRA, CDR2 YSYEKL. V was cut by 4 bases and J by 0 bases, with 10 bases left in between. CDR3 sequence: CASSLAGGAKNIQYF. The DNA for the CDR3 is TGCGCCAGCAGCCTTGCCGGGGGAGCCAAAAACATTCAGTACTTC.

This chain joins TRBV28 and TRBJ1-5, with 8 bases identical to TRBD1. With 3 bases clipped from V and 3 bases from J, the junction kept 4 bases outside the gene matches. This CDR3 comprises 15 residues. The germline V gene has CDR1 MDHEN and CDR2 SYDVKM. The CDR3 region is CASSFAGGSNQPQHF. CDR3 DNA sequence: TGTGCCAGCAGTTTCGCAGGGGGCTCCAATCAGCCCCAGCATTTT.

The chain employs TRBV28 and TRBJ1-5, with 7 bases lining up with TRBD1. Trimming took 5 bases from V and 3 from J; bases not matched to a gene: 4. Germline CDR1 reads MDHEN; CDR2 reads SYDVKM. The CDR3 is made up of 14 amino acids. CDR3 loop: CASSPGGTNQPQHF. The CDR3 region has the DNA TGTGCCAGCAGTCCAGGGGGGACCAATCAGCCCCAGCATTTT.

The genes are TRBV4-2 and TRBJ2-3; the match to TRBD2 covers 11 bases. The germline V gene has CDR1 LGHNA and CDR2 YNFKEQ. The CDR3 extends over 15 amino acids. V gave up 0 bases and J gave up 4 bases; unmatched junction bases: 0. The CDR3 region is CASSQELAGADTQYF. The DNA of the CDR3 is TGTGCCAGCAGCCAAGAACTAGCGGGAGCAGATACGCAGTATTTT.

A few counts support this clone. The CDR3 DNA is TGTGCCAGCTGTCCACTTGAGGATTCACCCCTCCACTTT. Its protein is CASCPLEDSPLHF. The rearrangement joins TRBV27 to TRBJ1-6, with D unresolved. CDR3 length: 13 amino acids. Germline V lookup: CDR1 MNHEY, CDR2 SMNVEV (reference sequence). V was clipped by 8 bases and J by 8 bases, with 13 bases between them.

In DNA, the CDR3 is TGCGCCAGCAGGCTAAACGACCGAGGGTTAAAGGCTGAAGCTTTCTTT. It specifies CASRLNDRGLKAEAFF. This chain links TRBV5-1 with TRBJ1-1; no clear D gene. V lost 5 bases, J lost 6 bases, and 23 bases lay in between. Germline loops: CDR1 SGHRS, CDR2 YFSETQ. The CDR3 has 16 amino acids.

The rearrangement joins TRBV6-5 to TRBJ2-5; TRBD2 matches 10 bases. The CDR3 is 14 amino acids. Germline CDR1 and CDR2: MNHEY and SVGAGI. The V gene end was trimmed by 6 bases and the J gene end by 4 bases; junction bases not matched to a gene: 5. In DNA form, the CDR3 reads TGTGCCAGCAGACTGCTAGCGGGGGTAGAGACCCAGTACTTC. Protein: CASRLLAGVETQYF.

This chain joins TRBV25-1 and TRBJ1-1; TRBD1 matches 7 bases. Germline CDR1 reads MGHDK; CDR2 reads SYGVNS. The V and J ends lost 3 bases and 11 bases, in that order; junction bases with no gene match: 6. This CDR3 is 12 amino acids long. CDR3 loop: CASSDFDRAAFF. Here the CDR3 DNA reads TGTGCCAGCAGTGACTTCGACAGGGCCGCTTTCTTT.

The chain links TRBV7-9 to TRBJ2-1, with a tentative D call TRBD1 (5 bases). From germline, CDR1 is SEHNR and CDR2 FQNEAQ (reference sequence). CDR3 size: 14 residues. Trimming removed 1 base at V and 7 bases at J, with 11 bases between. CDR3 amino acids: CASSLVSGFNEQFF. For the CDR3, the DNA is TGTGCCAGCAGCTTAGTGTCAGGGTTTAATGAGCAGTTCTTC.

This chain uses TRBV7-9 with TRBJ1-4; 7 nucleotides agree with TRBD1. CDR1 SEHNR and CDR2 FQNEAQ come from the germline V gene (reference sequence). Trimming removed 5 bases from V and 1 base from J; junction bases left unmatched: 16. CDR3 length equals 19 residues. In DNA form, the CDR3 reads TGTGCCAGCAGCCATTACCAAAGGACAGGAACGCTAACTAATGAAAAACTGTTTTTT. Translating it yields CASSHYQRTGTLTNEKLFF.

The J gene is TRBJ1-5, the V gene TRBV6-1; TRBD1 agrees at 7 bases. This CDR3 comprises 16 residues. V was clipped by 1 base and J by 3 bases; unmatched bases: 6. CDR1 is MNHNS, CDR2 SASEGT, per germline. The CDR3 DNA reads TGTGCCAGCAGTGAAGAGGACAGGACCTTCAATCAGCCCCAGCATTTT. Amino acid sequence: CASSEEDRTFNQPQHF.